This T cell receptor beta chain is from a study of cytomegalovirus exposure and HLA in healthy donors. General study findings and limits: An ancestry cluster, one associated with Asian ancestry, reportedly showed fewer N-insertions than the 666-donor mean in a later analysis.

A note on this clone: Its antigen is unknown.

The PCR employed 60 Vbeta primers together with 13 Jbeta primers. TCRdb's copy holds only in-frame clones and misses some; the assay was immunoSEQ multiplex PCR. The data show about 160,000 clones, 80% seen once. The TCR was taken from a man between 18 and 35 years old in good health and CMV-seropositive. Sequenced material: PBMCs.

As DNA, the CDR3 is TGCAGTGCTAGAGAATCGGAGACCCAGTACTTC. This codes for CSARESETQYF. The chain joins TRBV20-1 to TRBJ2-5; D remains unclear. The CDR3 runs 11 residues. Germline V gene data show CDR1 as DFQATT and CDR2 as SNEGSKA (reference sequence). V dropped 0 bases and J dropped 5 bases, with 4 bases sitting between them.